The T cell receptor (beta chain) described here comes from a study of cytomegalovirus exposure and HLA in healthy donors. Remarks on this clone: Its antigen is unidentified.

This CDR3 comprises 17 residues. Germline-derived CDR1 and CDR2 are MGHRA and YSYEKL. V was clipped by 2 bases and J by 3 bases; unmatched bases: 10. With 60 Vbeta and 13 Jbeta primers, the PCR was carried out. Sequencing was performed with immunoSEQ multiplex PCR; in TCRdb, only in-frame clones are kept and a portion is missing. The sample has around 150,000 clones; about 70% are singletons. Study-wide results and limits: Being indistinguishable, some V segments were excluded, TRBV6-2 and TRBV6-3 among them.

Source material: PBMCs. The chain links TRBV4-1 to TRBJ1-1; 9 nucleotides align to TRBD1. The TCR comes from a man between 18 and 29 years old in good health and CMV-seronegative. The CDR3 coding sequence is TGCGCCAGCAGCCAACCAAGGGGGACAGGGAGGGACACTGAAGCTTTCTTT. Its translation is CASSQPRGTGRDTEAFF.